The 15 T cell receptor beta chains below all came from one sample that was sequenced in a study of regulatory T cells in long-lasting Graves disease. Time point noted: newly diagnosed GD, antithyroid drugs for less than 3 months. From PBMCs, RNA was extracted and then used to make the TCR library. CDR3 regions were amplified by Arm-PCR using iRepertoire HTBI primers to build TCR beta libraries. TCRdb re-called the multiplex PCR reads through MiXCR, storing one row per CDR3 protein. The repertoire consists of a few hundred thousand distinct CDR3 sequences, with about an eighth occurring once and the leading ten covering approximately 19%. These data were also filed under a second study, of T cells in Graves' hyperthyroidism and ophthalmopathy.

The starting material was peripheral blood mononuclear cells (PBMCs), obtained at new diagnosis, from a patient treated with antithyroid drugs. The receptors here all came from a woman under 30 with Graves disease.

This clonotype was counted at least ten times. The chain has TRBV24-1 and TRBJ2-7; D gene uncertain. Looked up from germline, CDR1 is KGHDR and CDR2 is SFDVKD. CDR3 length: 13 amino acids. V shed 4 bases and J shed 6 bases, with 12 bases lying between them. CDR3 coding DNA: TGTGCCACCAGTGACAAATACACGGGCGAGCAGTACTTC. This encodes CATSDKYTGEQYF.

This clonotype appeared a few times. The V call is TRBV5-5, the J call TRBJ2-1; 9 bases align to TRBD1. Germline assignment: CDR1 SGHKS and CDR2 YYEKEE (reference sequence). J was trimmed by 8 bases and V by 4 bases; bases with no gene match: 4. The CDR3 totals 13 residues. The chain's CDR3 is CASSEGDRDEQFF. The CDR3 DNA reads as TGTGCCAGCAGCGAAGGGGACAGGGATGAGCAGTTCTTC. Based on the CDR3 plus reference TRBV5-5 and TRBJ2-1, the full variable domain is DAGVTQSPTHLIKTRGQQVTLRCSPISGHKSVSWYQQVLGQGPQFIFQYYEKEERGRGNFPDRFSARQFPNYSSELNVNALLLGDSALYLCASSEGDRDEQFFGPGTRLTVL.

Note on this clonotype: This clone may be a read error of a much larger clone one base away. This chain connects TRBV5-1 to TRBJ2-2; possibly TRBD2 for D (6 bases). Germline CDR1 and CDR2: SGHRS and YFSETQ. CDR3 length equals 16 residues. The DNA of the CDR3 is TGCGCCAGCAGCTTGTACTGGACGGGACTCGCCGGGGAGCTGCTTTTT. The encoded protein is CASSLYWTGLAGELLF.

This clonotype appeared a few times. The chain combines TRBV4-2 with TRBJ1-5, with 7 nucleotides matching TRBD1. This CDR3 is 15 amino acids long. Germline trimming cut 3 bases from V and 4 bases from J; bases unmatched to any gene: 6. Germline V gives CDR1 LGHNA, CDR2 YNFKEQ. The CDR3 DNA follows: TGTGCCAGCAGCCAGGAAGACAGGGTAAATCAGCCCCAGCATTTT. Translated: CASSQEDRVNQPQHF.

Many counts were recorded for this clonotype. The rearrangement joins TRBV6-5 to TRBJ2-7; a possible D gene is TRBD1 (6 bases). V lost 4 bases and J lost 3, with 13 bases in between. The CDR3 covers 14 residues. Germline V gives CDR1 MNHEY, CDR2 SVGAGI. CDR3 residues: CASSLSVGGYEQYV. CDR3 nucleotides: TGTGCCAGCAGTTTATCGGTAGGGGGCTACGAGCAGTACGTC.

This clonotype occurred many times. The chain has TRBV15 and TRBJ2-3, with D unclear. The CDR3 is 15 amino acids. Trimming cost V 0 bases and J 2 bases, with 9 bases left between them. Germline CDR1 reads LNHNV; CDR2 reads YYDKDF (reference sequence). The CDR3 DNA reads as TGTGCCACCAGCAGAGATAAGAACCCCACAGATACGCAGTATTTT. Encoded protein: CATSRDKNPTDTQYF.

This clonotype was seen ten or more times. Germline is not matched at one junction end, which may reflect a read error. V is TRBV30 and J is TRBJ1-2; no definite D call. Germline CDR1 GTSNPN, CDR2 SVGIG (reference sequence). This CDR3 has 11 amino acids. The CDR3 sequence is CAWDPAGVESF. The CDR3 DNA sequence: TGTGCCTGGGATCCCGCTGGGGTGGAGTCCTTC.

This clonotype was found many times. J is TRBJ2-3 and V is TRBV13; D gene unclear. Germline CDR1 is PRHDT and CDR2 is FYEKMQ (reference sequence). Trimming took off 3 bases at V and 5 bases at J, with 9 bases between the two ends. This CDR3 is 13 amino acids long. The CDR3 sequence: CASSLVWEDTQYF. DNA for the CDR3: TGTGCCAGCAGCTTGGTTTGGGAAGATACGCAGTATTTT.

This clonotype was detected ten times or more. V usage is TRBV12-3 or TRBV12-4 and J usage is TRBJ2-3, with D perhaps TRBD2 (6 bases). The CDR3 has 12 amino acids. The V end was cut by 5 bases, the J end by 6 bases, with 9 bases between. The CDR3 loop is CASSPAGDTQYF. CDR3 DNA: TGTGCCAGCAGTCCCGCGGGGGATACGCAGTATTTT.

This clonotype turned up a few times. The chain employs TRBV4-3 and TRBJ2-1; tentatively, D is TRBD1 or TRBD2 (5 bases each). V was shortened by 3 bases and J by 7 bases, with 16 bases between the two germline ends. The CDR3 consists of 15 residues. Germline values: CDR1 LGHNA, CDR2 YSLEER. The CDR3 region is CASSQDFREGNEQFF. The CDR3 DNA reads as TGCGCCAGCAGCCAGGACTTTCGTGAGGGGAATGAGCAGTTCTTC.

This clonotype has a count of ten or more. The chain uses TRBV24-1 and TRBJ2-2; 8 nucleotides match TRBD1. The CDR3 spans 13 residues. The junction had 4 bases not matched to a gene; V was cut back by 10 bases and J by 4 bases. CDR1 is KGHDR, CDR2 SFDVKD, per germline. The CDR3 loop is CATGQEVTGELFF. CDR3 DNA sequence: TGTGCCACGGGACAGGAGGTCACCGGGGAGCTGTTTTTT.

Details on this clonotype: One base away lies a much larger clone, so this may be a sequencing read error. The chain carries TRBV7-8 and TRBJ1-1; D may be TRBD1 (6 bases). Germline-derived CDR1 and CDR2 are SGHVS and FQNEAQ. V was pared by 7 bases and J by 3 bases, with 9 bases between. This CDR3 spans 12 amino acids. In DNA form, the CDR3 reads TGTGCCAGCAAGGACAGAGACACTGAAGCTTTCTTT. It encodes CASKDRDTEAFF.

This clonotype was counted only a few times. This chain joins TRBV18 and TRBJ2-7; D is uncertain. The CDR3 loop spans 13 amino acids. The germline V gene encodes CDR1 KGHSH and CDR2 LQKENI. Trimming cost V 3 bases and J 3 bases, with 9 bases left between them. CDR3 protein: CASSPGTHYEQYF. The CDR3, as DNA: TGTGCCAGCTCACCTGGAACACACTACGAGCAGTACTTC.

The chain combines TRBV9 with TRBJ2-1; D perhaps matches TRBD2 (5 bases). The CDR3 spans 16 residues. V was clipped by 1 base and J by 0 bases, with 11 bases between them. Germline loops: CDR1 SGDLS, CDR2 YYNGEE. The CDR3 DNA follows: TGTGCCAGCAGCGTACTTCCCGAGGGCTCCTACAATGAGCAGTTCTTC. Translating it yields CASSVLPEGSYNEQFF.

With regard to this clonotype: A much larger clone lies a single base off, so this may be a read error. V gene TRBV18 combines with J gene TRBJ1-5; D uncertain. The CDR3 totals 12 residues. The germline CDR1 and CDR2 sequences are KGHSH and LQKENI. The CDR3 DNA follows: TGTGCCAGATCACCAAGTAGTCAGCCCCAGCATTTT. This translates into CARSPSSQPQHF.